Shown below are 32 T cell receptor beta chains from a single sample sequenced in a study of blood T cell repertoires in COVID-19. TCRdb's table, derived via immunoSEQ multiplex PCR, lists solely in-frame clones and lacks some. The sample yields tens of thousands of clones, roughly 87% seen once. Sequencing input: peripheral blood. The receptors come from a man younger than 35 with COVID-19, enrolled during active disease.

The chain carries TRBV6-5 and TRBJ2-7, with D possibly being TRBD2 (6 bases). The CDR3 is made up of 16 amino acids. The V end was cut by 0 bases, the J end by 0 bases, with 12 bases between. From germline, CDR1 is MNHEY and CDR2 SVGAGI. As DNA, the CDR3 is TGTGCCAGCAGTTACTCGTCTCCGCGGGGCTCCTACGAGCAGTACTTC. Protein sequence: CASSYSSPRGSYEQYF.

This clone was picked up a small number of times. V usage is TRBV11-3 and J usage is TRBJ2-1; D perhaps matches TRBD1 (5 bases). The CDR3 is made up of 12 amino acids. V was shortened by 2 bases and J by 7 bases, with 6 bases between the two germline ends. Germline V lookup: CDR1 SGHNT, CDR2 YENEEA. CDR3 sequence (DNA): TGTGCCAGCAGCTTACAGGGTAATGAGCAGTTCTTC. It translates to CASSLQGNEQFF.

This clone was observed a single time. The chain links TRBV2 to TRBJ1-2; 8 nucleotides line up with TRBD1. The CDR3 covers 14 residues. Germline lookup yields CDR1 SNHLY and CDR2 FYNNEI. Germline trimming cut 7 bases from V and 3 bases from J; bases unmatched to any gene: 7. The CDR3 sequence: CASTPGGSHYGYTF. The CDR3 coding sequence is TGTGCCAGCACTCCAGGGGGCTCCCACTATGGCTACACCTTC.

The V gene is TRBV7-2, the J gene TRBJ2-2, with D possibly being TRBD2 (5 bases). Germline V gene sequence: CDR1 SGHTA, CDR2 FQGNSA. The CDR3 runs to 15 residues. Trimming left V 3 bases short and J 1 base short, with 9 bases between. The DNA for the CDR3 is TGTGCCAGCAGCTTCTCTAGCCGGAACACCGGGGAGCTGTTTTTT. Encoded protein: CASSFSSRNTGELFF.

The chain combines TRBV9 with TRBJ2-1; 10 bases are shared with TRBD2. CDR1 and CDR2 (germline): SGDLS, YYNGEE. CDR3 size: 18 residues. J gave up 8 bases and V 0 bases, and 14 bases lay outside the gene matches. This chain's CDR3 is CASSVDLPHSGRAHEQFF. CDR3 DNA: TGTGCCAGCAGCGTAGACCTCCCTCACAGCGGGAGGGCGCATGAGCAGTTCTTC.

This chain links TRBV25-1 with TRBJ2-1; TRBD2 matches 14 bases. With V trimmed by 6 bases and J by 8 bases, 6 bases remained unmatched. The length of the CDR3 is 15 residues. Germline lookup yields CDR1 MGHDK and CDR2 SYGVNS. DNA of the CDR3: TGTGCCAGCAGCCAGGGACTAGCGGGAGTGCATGAGCAGTTCTTC. It encodes CASSQGLAGVHEQFF.

J is TRBJ1-1 and V is TRBV5-4; 9 bases match TRBD1. The J segment lost 5 bases and the V segment lost 1 base, leaving 9 bases of the junction unmatched. The germline CDR1 and CDR2 sequences are SGHNT and YYREEE (reference sequence). This CDR3 has 16 residues. The CDR3 DNA reads TGTGCCAGCAGCTTGCATGCGGGACAGGGAGGAACTGAAGCTTTCTTT. It translates to CASSLHAGQGGTEAFF.

This chain links TRBV19 with TRBJ1-1; TRBD1 matches 8 bases. The V segment lost 6 bases and the J segment 5 bases; nucleotides outside the gene matches: 5. Germline CDR1 LNHDA, CDR2 SQIVND (reference sequence). The CDR3 spans 13 residues. The CDR3 here is CASRAGGRTEAFF. The CDR3 nucleotides read TGTGCCAGTAGGGCAGGGGGCCGGACTGAAGCTTTCTTT.

The V and J genes are TRBV6-5 and TRBJ1-2; 8 bases map to TRBD1. CDR1 is MNHEY, CDR2 SVGAGI, per germline. The J segment lost 5 bases and the V segment lost 6 bases, leaving 8 bases of the junction unmatched. The CDR3 consists of 14 residues. The CDR3 DNA is TGTGCCAGCAGAACCACAGGGACAGGATATGGCTACACCTTC. Protein sequence: CASRTTGTGYGYTF.

The chain links TRBV9 to TRBJ2-1; 8 positions match TRBD1. The germline CDR1 and CDR2 sequences are SGDLS and YYNGEE. This CDR3 is 16 amino acids long. V gave up 5 bases and J gave up 3 bases; unmatched junction bases: 10. CDR3 nucleotides: TGTGCCAGCAGTTTTAACCGGGACAGGAGCTACAATGAGCAGTTCTTC. Protein product: CASSFNRDRSYNEQFF.

The V gene is TRBV29-1, the J gene TRBJ1-1; D is perhaps TRBD1 (6 bases). V was shortened by 5 bases and J by 3 bases, with 13 bases between the two germline ends. The CDR3 runs 13 residues. In germline, CDR1 is SQVTM, CDR2 ANQGSEA. The CDR3 loop is CSVSLGGDTEAFF. As DNA, the CDR3 is TGCAGCGTTTCATTAGGGGGGGACACTGAAGCTTTCTTT. Full variable domain (rest looked up from reference TRBV29-1 and TRBJ1-1): SAVISQKPSRDICQRGTSLTIQCQVDSQVTMMFWYRQQPGQSLTLIATANQGSEATYESGFVIDKFPISRPNLTFSTLTVSNMSPEDSSIYLCSVSLGGDTEAFFGQGTRLTVV.

The rearrangement links TRBV28 to TRBJ1-2; D perhaps matches TRBD1 (6 bases). Trimming cost V 8 bases and J 0 bases, with 7 bases left between them. The germline gives CDR1 MDHEN, CDR2 SYDVKM. CDR3 size: 12 residues. CDR3 nucleotides: TGTGCCAGCTGGGGGCCTAACTATGGCTACACCTTC. Its translation is CASWGPNYGYTF.

The chain employs TRBV12-3 or TRBV12-4 and TRBJ2-3; no reliable D call. V dropped 7 bases and J dropped 0 bases, with 2 bases sitting between them. CDR3 length: 11 amino acids. CDR3 DNA sequence: TGTGCCAGCACTAGCACAGATACGCAGTATTTT. Translating it yields CASTSTDTQYF.

This clone occurred once. This rearrangement joins TRBV6-5 to TRBJ1-3; weak D call: TRBD1 (6 bases). Trimming left V 7 bases short and J 7 bases short, with 14 bases between. Germline V gene sequence: CDR1 MNHEY, CDR2 SVGAGI. This CDR3 spans 13 amino acids. CDR3 DNA: TGTGCCAGCACCGGAACAGGGTGGAACACCATATATTTT. It yields the protein CASTGTGWNTIYF.

The sample holds a few counts of this clone. The chain is built from TRBV6-5 and TRBJ1-1; tentatively, D is TRBD1 (5 bases). Germline V gene lookup returns CDR1 MNHEY and CDR2 SVGAGI. This CDR3 region has 14 residues. V lost 2 bases to trimming and J lost 1 base, with 8 bases between them. CDR3 amino acids: CASSYGGTNTEAFF. CDR3 nucleotide sequence: TGTGCCAGCAGTTACGGGGGGACGAACACTGAAGCTTTCTTT.

The V call is TRBV27, the J call TRBJ2-7; unclear D gene. CDR3 length: 14 residues. With 6 bases removed from V and 0 bases from J, the gap between germline ends came to 12 bases. Germline CDR1 MNHEY, CDR2 SMNVEV (reference sequence). DNA of the CDR3: TGTGCCAGCAGACCCTCAGAAGTCTCCTACGAGCAGTACTTC. Encoded protein: CASRPSEVSYEQYF.

V is TRBV15 and J is TRBJ2-1, with D possibly being TRBD1 (5 bases). Deletions cut 1 base from V and 0 bases from J, with 10 bases between. The V gene's germline CDR1 is LNHNV and CDR2 YYDKDF (reference sequence). This CDR3 has 16 amino acids. The DNA for the CDR3 is TGTGCCACCAGCAGAGGCTCTAGGGGCTCCTACAATGAGCAGTTCTTC. This gives the protein CATSRGSRGSYNEQFF.

V usage is TRBV30 and J usage is TRBJ1-2; 7 positions match TRBD1. CDR1 is GTSNPN and CDR2 is SVGIG in the germline V gene (reference sequence). V lost 4 bases and J lost 3; bases outside the gene matches: 8. The CDR3 extends over 14 amino acids. The CDR3 region is CAWTPDRDHYGYTF. The CDR3 DNA is TGTGCCTGGACCCCCGACAGGGACCACTATGGCTACACCTTC.

The chain links TRBV13 to TRBJ1-1; 9 bases fit TRBD1. The germline CDR1 and CDR2 sequences are PRHDT and FYEKMQ (reference sequence). V lost 1 base and J lost 0; bases outside the gene matches: 9. The CDR3 loop spans 18 amino acids. The CDR3 DNA is TGTGCCAGCAGCTTAGAGCGGGACAGGGTTCCCATGAACACTGAAGCTTTCTTT. This sequence encodes CASSLERDRVPMNTEAFF.

The chain combines TRBV18 with TRBJ1-1, with TRBD1 identical over 8 bases. The CDR3 is 13 residues long. CDR1 and CDR2 from the germline V gene are KGHSH and LQKENI. Unmatched junction bases numbered 11, after V lost 6 bases and J lost 11 bases. CDR3 residues: CASSPPGQENAFF. The CDR3 coding sequence is TGTGCCAGCTCCCCTCCGGGACAGGAGAACGCTTTCTTT.

The sample holds one count of this clone. V is TRBV6-6 and J is TRBJ2-1; 11 positions match TRBD2. The germline CDR1 and CDR2 sequences are MNHNY and SVGAGI (reference sequence). After removal of 5 bases from V and 8 bases from J, the junction contained 14 bases not matched to a gene. The CDR3 sequence is 17 residues long. The chain's CDR3 is CASSRNQRASGRYEQFF. In DNA, the CDR3 is TGTGCCAGCAGTCGAAATCAACGGGCTAGCGGGAGGTATGAGCAGTTCTTC.

The V and J genes are TRBV5-5 and TRBJ1-1; D is possibly TRBD1 (6 bases). CDR1 and CDR2 (germline): SGHKS, YYEKEE (reference sequence). Trimming pared 3 bases from V and 6 bases from J, leaving 18 bases between. The CDR3 has 15 residues. The CDR3 DNA reads as TGTGCCAGCAGCTGGGAACACAGGGCTTTGGCTGAAGCTTTCTTT. Its translation: CASSWEHRALAEAFF.

This clone was counted once. The chain combines TRBV5-5 with TRBJ2-7; D perhaps matches TRBD1 (6 bases). The CDR3 is made up of 12 amino acids. V was shortened by 4 bases and J by 4 bases, with 9 bases between the two germline ends. Per the germline V gene, CDR1 is SGHKS and CDR2 is YYEKEE (reference sequence). The CDR3: CASSKQGYEQYF. The CDR3 DNA reads TGTGCCAGCAGCAAACAGGGTTACGAGCAGTACTTC.

The DNA of the CDR3 is TGCGCCAGCAGCTTGGTTGGGGCCGGGCGCGAGCAGTACTTC. It codes for CASSLVGAGREQYF. This sequence joins TRBV5-1 and TRBJ2-7; D might be TRBD1 (5 bases). CDR3 size: 14 residues. CDR1 and CDR2 from the germline V gene are SGHRS and YFSETQ. Trimming shortened V by 0 bases and J by 6 bases, and 13 bases separated the two germline ends.

The genes are TRBV12-5 and TRBJ2-1; 16 bases match TRBD2. Germline assignment: CDR1 LGHNT and CDR2 FRNRAP. V gave up 3 bases and J gave up 2 bases; unmatched junction bases: 10. The CDR3 is 20 residues long. The CDR3 here is CASGFAGTSGRAVAYNEQFF. The CDR3 DNA is TGTGCTAGTGGTTTCGCAGGGACTAGCGGGAGGGCGGTTGCCTACAATGAGCAGTTCTTC.

The chain has TRBV7-8 and TRBJ2-1; tentatively, D is TRBD2 (5 bases). V lost 1 base to trimming and J lost 14 bases, with 9 bases between them. The germline CDR1 and CDR2 sequences are SGHVS and FQNEAQ. The CDR3 consists of 11 residues. The CDR3 nucleotides read TGTGCCAGCAGCTTAGGGACCGGGAAGTTCTTC. This translates into CASSLGTGKFF.

The chain links TRBV7-2 to TRBJ2-7; maybe TRBD2 (6 bases). Trimming cost V 0 bases and J 3 bases, with 15 bases left between them. Per the germline V gene, CDR1 is SGHTA and CDR2 is FQGNSA. The CDR3 runs 16 residues. In DNA form, the CDR3 reads TGTGCCAGCAGCTTAGCGGGACTCGGCCCCAGCTACGAGCAGTACTTC. It translates to CASSLAGLGPSYEQYF. The whole variable domain, filled in from reference TRBV7-2 and TRBJ2-7, reads GAGVSQSPSNKVTEKGKDVELRCDPISGHTALYWYRQSLGQGLEFLIYFQGNSAPDKSGLPSDRFSAERTGGSVSTLTIQRTQQEDSAVYLCASSLAGLGPSYEQYFGPGTRLTVT.

A remark on this clone: Other DNA sequences in the sample encode the same CDR3. The gene calls are TRBV19 and TRBJ2-7; the match to TRBD1 covers 8 bases. The CDR3 contains 13 residues. The V gene end was trimmed by 4 bases and the J gene end by 3 bases; junction bases not matched to a gene: 2. CDR1 LNHDA and CDR2 SQIVND come from the germline V gene (reference sequence). The DNA for the CDR3 is TGTGCCAGTAGTACCGGACAGGGCTACGAGCAGTACTTC. Translated, it gives CASSTGQGYEQYF. Full variable domain (rest looked up from reference TRBV19 and TRBJ2-7): DGGITQSPKYLFRKEGQNVTLSCEQNLNHDAMYWYRQDPGQGLRLIYYSQIVNDFQKGDIAEGYSVSREKKESFPLTVTSAQKNPTAFYLCASSTGQGYEQYFGPGTRLTVT.

This chain connects TRBV27 to TRBJ1-1; TRBD1 matches at 8 bases. V gave up 4 bases and J gave up 5 bases; unmatched junction bases: 9. CDR3 size: 15 residues. Germline CDR1 is MNHEY and CDR2 is SMNVEV (reference sequence). The CDR3 nucleotides are TGTGCCAGCAGTTCGCGCAGGGGGCGGGGGACTGAAGCTTTCTTT. Translating it yields CASSSRRGRGTEAFF.

This clone was seen only a few times. This chain links TRBV3-1 (or the pseudogene TRBV3-2) with TRBJ1-2; TRBD1 agrees at 7 bases. Germline assignment: CDR1 LGHDT and CDR2 YNNKEL (reference sequence). J lost 7 bases, V lost 2 bases, and 7 bases had no gene match. This CDR3 is built from 14 residues. This CDR3 is CASSQQDRRGGYTF. CDR3 nucleotides: TGTGCCAGCAGCCAACAGGACAGGAGGGGTGGCTACACCTTC.

The CDR3 DNA is TGTGCCAGCAGCCTTCGTGCGCGGGCCACAGATACGCAGTATTTT. It translates to CASSLRARATDTQYF. The rearrangement uses TRBV4-2 and TRBJ2-3; possible D gene TRBD2, 5 bases. Trimming removed 4 bases at V and 2 bases at J, with 13 bases between. Germline CDR1 is LGHNA and CDR2 is YNFKEQ. The CDR3 totals 15 residues.

The chain is built from TRBV15 and TRBJ1-5, with D unclear. The CDR3 is made up of 13 amino acids. V was pared by 0 bases and J by 7 bases, with 7 bases between. Germline V gene data show CDR1 as LNHNV and CDR2 as YYDKDF (reference sequence). CDR3 residues: CATSRERVQPQHF. In DNA form, the CDR3 reads TGTGCCACCAGCAGAGAGAGGGTCCAGCCCCAGCATTTT.